The count of the clone carrying this T cell receptor (beta chain) is one. Its cognate antigen is unknown. Treatment indicated: over 15 received Ad26.COV2.S at low or high dose, single or two shots; about 5 received placebo; per-sample allocation not given. Day 63 following the first vaccine or placebo injection was when the samples were taken. Adults aged 18-55 years in Boston included the donor. What was given as vaccine was an Ad26 vector encoding Wuhan-strain SARS-CoV-2 spike. The data were obtained in a study of Ad26.COV2.S vaccination and SARS-CoV-2 variants. As for the study in general: Intramuscularly, Ad26.COV2.S was given either once or twice, 56 days apart.

Findings and limits, study-wide: The study found higher spike-specific TCR breadth in vaccine than placebo recipients.

The germline V and J ends were trimmed by 5 bases and 8 bases, with 12 bases remaining between them. This CDR3 has 12 amino acids. Data came from immunoSEQ multiplex PCR; TCRdb stores just in-frame clones and leaves some out. The sample comprises a few hundred thousand clones, more than 80% of which are singletons, and 12% rests with the top ten. Sample: peripheral blood, taken in a trial of Ad26.COV2.S vaccine versus placebo. This receptor was identified in a person aged 18-65 years who received the Ad26.COV2.S COVID-19 vaccine or a placebo. V is TRBV12-3 or TRBV12-4 and J is TRBJ1-2; D is ambiguous. The CDR3 here is CASSPTLKGYTF. As DNA, the CDR3 is TGTGCCAGCAGTCCCACCCTCAAGGGCTACACCTTC.